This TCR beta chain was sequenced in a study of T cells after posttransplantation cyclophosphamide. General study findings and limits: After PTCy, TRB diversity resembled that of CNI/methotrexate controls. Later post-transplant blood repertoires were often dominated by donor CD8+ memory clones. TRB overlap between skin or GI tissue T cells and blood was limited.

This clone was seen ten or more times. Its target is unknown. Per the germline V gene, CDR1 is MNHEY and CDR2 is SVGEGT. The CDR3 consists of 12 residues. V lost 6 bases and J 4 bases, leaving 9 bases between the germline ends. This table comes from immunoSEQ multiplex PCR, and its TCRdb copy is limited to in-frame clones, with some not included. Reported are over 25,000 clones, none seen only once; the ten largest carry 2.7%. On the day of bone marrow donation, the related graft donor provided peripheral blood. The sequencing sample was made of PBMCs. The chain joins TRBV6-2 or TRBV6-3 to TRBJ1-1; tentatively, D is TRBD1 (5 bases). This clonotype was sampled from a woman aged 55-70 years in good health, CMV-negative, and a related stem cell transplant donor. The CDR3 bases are TGTGCCAGCAGGGAAAGGGGCACTGAAGCTTTCTTT. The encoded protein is CASRERGTEAFF.